This T cell receptor (beta chain) was captured by sequencing in a study of cytomegalovirus exposure and HLA in healthy donors. The ends lost 2 bases at V and 4 bases at J; junction bases unmatched: 6. Germline V lookup: CDR1 SQVTM, CDR2 ANQGSEA. The CDR3 loop spans 14 amino acids. PCR primers comprised 60 Vbeta and 13 Jbeta primers. The method was immunoSEQ multiplex PCR; TCRdb's version includes in-frame clones alone and lacks a portion of them. The data contain roughly 120,000 clones, around four fifths of them singletons. The chain couples TRBV29-1 to TRBJ1-2, with 8 bases matching TRBD1. Source material: PBMCs. The TCR sequence derives from a woman between 50 and 59 years old in good health and CMV-seropositive. The CDR3 DNA reads as TGCAGCGTTGAAAACCGACAGGGGATCTATGGCTACACCTTC. Protein sequence: CSVENRQGIYGYTF.